Following are 18 T cell receptor beta chains from one sample sequenced in a study of blood T cells in healthy people across ages. Through a sample-barcoded 5' primer and a J-beta primer mix, a second PCR was run for roughly 6 to 12 cycles. TCRdb passed the 5' RACE reads through MiXCR, listing each CDR3 protein once. The sample records some 1.4 million distinct CDR3 sequences, approximately 38% being singletons. Specimen: blood. The receptor source for this set is a woman aged 18-29 years in good health.

V and J are TRBV20-1 and TRBJ2-5, with a tentative D call TRBD2 (5 bases). Trimming pared 2 bases from V and 5 bases from J, leaving 15 bases between. The CDR3 has 14 amino acids. Germline loops: CDR1 DFQATT, CDR2 SNEGSKA (reference sequence). For the CDR3, the DNA is TGCAGTGCTAGAAAACCGCCCGGAGGTGAGACCCAGTACTTC. As protein: CSARKPPGGETQYF.

This clonotype was detected a few times. The gene calls are TRBV10-3 and TRBJ2-3; no firm D call. The CDR3 runs to 13 residues. Trimming stripped 10 bases from V and 4 bases from J, with 15 bases between. CDR1 ENHRY and CDR2 SYGVKD come from the germline V gene. The CDR3 region has the DNA TGTGCCACCGGCCCTGGTGGTTCAGATACGCAGTATTTT. Translated: CATGPGGSDTQYF.

Concerning this clonotype itself: A read error may be the cause here, since a much bigger clone is one base away. CDR3 DNA sequence: TGTGACAGCAGCCCCCGGGGGACAGAACTCTACGAGCAGTACTTC. It yields the protein CDSSPRGTELYEQYF. The chain links TRBV9 to TRBJ2-7, with D perhaps matching TRBD1 (7 bases). The CDR3 spans 15 residues. In germline, CDR1 is SGDLS, CDR2 YYNGEE.

This clonotype was observed a few times. The chain has TRBV7-9 and TRBJ1-4; D ambiguous. The CDR3 is made up of 17 amino acids. Trimming took 5 bases from V and 4 from J, leaving 20 bases between them. Germline V gene sequence: CDR1 SEHNR, CDR2 FQNEAQ (reference sequence). The CDR3 spells CASSQEEGRSYNEKLFF. The CDR3 DNA sequence: TGTGCCAGCAGCCAAGAAGAGGGCCGAAGTTATAATGAAAAACTGTTTTTT.

The chain is built from TRBV2 and TRBJ2-3, with D possibly being TRBD2 (5 bases). Trimming left V 0 bases short and J 8 bases short, with 9 bases between. The CDR3 covers 13 residues. CDR1 and CDR2 (germline): SNHLY, FYNNEI. CDR3 bases: TGTGCCAGCAGTGAAGCTAGACGGGGTACGCAGTATTTT. Residues: CASSEARRGTQYF. Looking up the rest from reference TRBV2 and TRBJ2-3 gives the full variable domain: EPEVTQTPSHQVTQMGQEVILRCVPISNHLYFYWYRQILGQKVEFLVSFYNNEISEKSEIFDDQFSVERPDGSNFTLKIRSTKLEDSAMYFCASSEARRGTQYFGPGTRLTVL.

This clonotype was observed a few times. The rearrangement links TRBV4-1 to TRBJ2-3, with D hard to call. Between the trimmed V and J ends, which lost 1 base and 2 bases, there was a span of 7 bases. Germline assignment: CDR1 MGHRA and CDR2 YSYEKL. The CDR3 is 14 residues long. CDR3 amino acids: CASSQGPITDTQYF. DNA of the CDR3: TGCGCCAGCAGCCAAGGACCGATCACAGATACGCAGTATTTT.

This clonotype was seen more than once but under ten times. The chain carries TRBV6-2 or TRBV6-3 and TRBJ2-5, with D perhaps matching TRBD1 or TRBD2 (5 bases each). CDR1 is MNHEY and CDR2 is SVGEGT in the germline V gene. V lost 4 bases, J lost 5 bases, and 17 bases lay in between. The CDR3 length is 15 residues. The CDR3 protein is CASSFRDPPKETQYF. The CDR3 bases are TGTGCCAGCAGTTTCCGGGACCCCCCCAAGGAGACCCAGTACTTC.

The chain carries TRBV27 and TRBJ2-1; D possibly uses TRBD1 or TRBD2 (5 bases each). Deletions cut 7 bases from V and 2 bases from J, with 21 bases between. CDR3 size: 17 residues. CDR1 and CDR2 (germline): MNHEY, SMNVEV (reference sequence). The CDR3 sequence: CASNILGVGEAYNEQFF. The CDR3 bases are TGTGCCAGCAACATCTTAGGGGTGGGGGAAGCCTACAATGAGCAGTTCTTC.

The chain joins TRBV2 to TRBJ2-3; 7 bases line up with TRBD1. The CDR3 covers 12 residues. V shed 7 bases, J shed 4 bases, and the junction held 2 bases outside the gene matches. Germline CDR1 SNHLY, CDR2 FYNNEI. In DNA form, the CDR3 reads TGTGCCAGCAAACAGGGGCCAGATACGCAGTATTTT. Its protein product is CASKQGPDTQYF.

The chain recombines TRBV10-3 with TRBJ2-1; no clear D. Per the germline V gene, CDR1 is ENHRY and CDR2 is SYGVKD. The CDR3 has 14 amino acids. The V gene lost 0 bases and the J gene lost 5 bases, with 8 bases spanning the gap. CDR3 region: CAISESGYNNEQFF. CDR3 in DNA: TGTGCCATCAGTGAGTCGGGATATAACAATGAGCAGTTCTTC.

This clonotype was counted only a few times. This chain connects TRBV4-1 to TRBJ2-3; D not resolved. The CDR3 has 15 amino acids. Per the germline V gene, CDR1 is MGHRA and CDR2 is YSYEKL. The V end was cut by 0 bases, the J end by 6 bases, with 13 bases between. The CDR3 DNA sequence: TGCGCCAGCAGCCAAGAGGACCACCAAACGGATACGCAGTATTTT. Translating gives CASSQEDHQTDTQYF.

The chain combines TRBV7-9 with TRBJ2-3, with D perhaps TRBD1 or TRBD2 (5 bases each). Germline V gene data show CDR1 as SEHNR and CDR2 as FQNEAQ (reference sequence). The CDR3 covers 15 residues. The V end lost 3 bases, the J end lost 0 bases, and 10 bases lay between the germline ends. CDR3 amino acids: CASSFGTASTDTQYF. In nucleotides, the CDR3 is TGTGCCAGCAGCTTCGGGACGGCTAGCACAGATACGCAGTATTTT.

This clonotype was found a few times. This chain uses TRBV14 with TRBJ2-4; TRBD2 agrees at 13 bases. The CDR3 is 14 amino acids. From germline, CDR1 is SGHDN and CDR2 FVKESK. Trimming at V came to 5 bases and at J to 8 bases, leaving 3 bases not matched to a gene. CDR3 in amino acids: CASSTLAGGHIQYF. CDR3 DNA sequence: TGTGCCAGCAGCACACTAGCGGGGGGGCACATTCAGTACTTC.

A few counts support this clonotype. V usage is TRBV20-1 and J usage is TRBJ1-2, with 12 bases matching TRBD1. This CDR3 spans 14 amino acids. CDR1 and CDR2 (germline): DFQATT, SNEGSKA (reference sequence). Unmatched junction bases numbered 5, after V lost 1 base and J lost 8 bases. CDR3 region: CSARAGTGGCGYTF. DNA for the CDR3: TGCAGTGCTAGAGCCGGGACAGGGGGCTGCGGCTACACCTTC.

Only a few counts were recorded for this clonotype. The chain has TRBV6-5 and TRBJ2-5; 9 bases line up with TRBD1. The assigned J gene may be wrong: the sequence end matches TRBJ2-7 better. CDR3 length: 13 residues. Germline CDR1 and CDR2: MNHEY and SVGAGI. The CDR3 protein is CASSGQGRHEQYF. CDR3 bases: TGTGCCAGCAGTGGACAGGGGAGGCACGAGCAGTACTTC.

The chain combines TRBV3-1 with TRBJ1-6; the match to TRBD1 covers 7 bases. The V segment lost 8 bases and the J segment 8 bases; nucleotides outside the gene matches: 9. This CDR3 contains 14 residues. Germline V gene lookup returns CDR1 LGHDT and CDR2 YNNKEL (reference sequence). The CDR3 region is CASRIDREHSPLHF. CDR3 coding DNA: TGTGCCAGCCGAATTGACAGGGAACATTCACCCCTCCACTTT. Combining the CDR3 with reference TRBV3-1 and TRBJ1-6 gives the whole variable domain DTAVSQTPKYLVTQMGNDKSIKCEQNLGHDTMYWYKQDSKKFLKIMFSYNNKELIINETVPNRFSPKSPDKAHLNLHINSLELGDSAVYFCASRIDREHSPLHFGNGTRLTVT.

The chain combines TRBV12-3 or TRBV12-4 with TRBJ1-1, with 7 nucleotides matching TRBD1. The V gene end was trimmed by 6 bases and the J gene end by 0 bases; junction bases not matched to a gene: 4. CDR3 length: 14 residues. The DNA of the CDR3 is TGTGCCAGCAGGGGACAGCTTATGAACACTGAAGCTTTCTTT. As protein: CASRGQLMNTEAFF.

The V and J genes are TRBV7-2 and TRBJ1-1, with D possibly TRBD1 on 5 matching bases. Germline loops: CDR1 SGHTA, CDR2 FQGNSA. CDR3 length: 14 residues. V lost 4 bases to trimming and J lost 5 bases, with 14 bases between them. DNA of the CDR3: TGTGCCAGCAGCTCCCTATGGGGGGGAACTGAAGCTTTCTTT. Translation gives CASSSLWGGTEAFF.